This T cell receptor beta chain appears in the sequencing data of a study of CD8 T cells in ankylosing spondylitis. Each CDR3 protein is one row after TCRdb ran MiXCR on the 5' RACE reads. The top ten clones hold around 6.8% of a sample with roughly 250,000 distinct CDR3 sequences, 8% to 9.5% of them seen once. Trimming left V 5 bases short and J 4 bases short, with 20 bases between. CDR3 length equals 16 residues. Germline CDR1 reads SGHTA; CDR2 reads FQGNSA. The table lists this clonotype with a few counts. The material sequenced was blood, either unsorted or a sorted T cell fraction (not recorded which). The chain links TRBV7-2 to TRBJ1-2; possibly TRBD1 for D (6 bases). The TCR sequence derives from a male donor with ankylosing spondylitis or in good health (not recorded which). CDR3 bases: TGTGCCAGCAGCCCGGGATCGGGGGGGCTCATCTATGGCTACACCTTC. It is translated as CASSPGSGGLIYGYTF. Complete variable domain (other parts from reference TRBV7-2 and TRBJ1-2): GAGVSQSPSNKVTEKGKDVELRCDPISGHTALYWYRQSLGQGLEFLIYFQGNSAPDKSGLPSDRFSAERTGGSVSTLTIQRTQQEDSAVYLCASSPGSGGLIYGYTFGSGTRLTVV.